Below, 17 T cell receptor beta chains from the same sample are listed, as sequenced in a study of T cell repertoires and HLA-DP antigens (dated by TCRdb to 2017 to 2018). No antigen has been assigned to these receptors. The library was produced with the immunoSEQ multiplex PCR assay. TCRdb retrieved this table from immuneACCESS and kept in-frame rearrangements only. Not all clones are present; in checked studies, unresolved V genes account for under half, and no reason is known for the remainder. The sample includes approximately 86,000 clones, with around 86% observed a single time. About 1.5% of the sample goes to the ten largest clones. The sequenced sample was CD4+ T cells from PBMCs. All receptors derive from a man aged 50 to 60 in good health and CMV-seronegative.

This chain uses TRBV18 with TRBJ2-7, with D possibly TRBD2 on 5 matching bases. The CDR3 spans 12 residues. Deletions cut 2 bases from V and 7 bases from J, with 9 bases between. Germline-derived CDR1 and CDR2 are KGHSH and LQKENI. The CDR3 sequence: CASSPGRGEQYF. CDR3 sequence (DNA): TGTGCCAGCTCACCAGGCCGAGGGGAGCAGTACTTC.

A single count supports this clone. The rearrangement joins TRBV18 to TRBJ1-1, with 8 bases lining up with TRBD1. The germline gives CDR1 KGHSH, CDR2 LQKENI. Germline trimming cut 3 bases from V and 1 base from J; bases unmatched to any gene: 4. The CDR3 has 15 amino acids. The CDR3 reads CASSPMTGENTEAFF. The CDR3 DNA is TGTGCCAGCTCACCCATGACAGGGGAGAACACTGAAGCTTTCTTT.

CDR3 loop: CARAGGITEAFF. Here the CDR3 DNA reads TGTGCCCGCGCAGGGGGGATCACTGAAGCTTTCTTT. This chain uses TRBV30 with TRBJ1-1; TRBD1 aligns across 7 bases. The V segment lost 8 bases and the J segment 4 bases; nucleotides outside the gene matches: 7. The germline V gene has CDR1 GTSNPN and CDR2 SVGIG (reference sequence). This CDR3 comprises 12 residues.

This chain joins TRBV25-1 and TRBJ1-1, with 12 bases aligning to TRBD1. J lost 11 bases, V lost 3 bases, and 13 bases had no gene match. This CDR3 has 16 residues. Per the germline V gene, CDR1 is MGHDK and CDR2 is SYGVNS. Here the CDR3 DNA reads TGTGCCAGCAGTGATCGACCGGGACAGGGGGCCCCGGGGGCTTTCTTT. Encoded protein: CASSDRPGQGAPGAFF.

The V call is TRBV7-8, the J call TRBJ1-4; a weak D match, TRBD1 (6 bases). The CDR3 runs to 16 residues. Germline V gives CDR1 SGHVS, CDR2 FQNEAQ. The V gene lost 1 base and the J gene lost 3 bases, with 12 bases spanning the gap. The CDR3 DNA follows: TGTGCCAGCAGCTTAGTCCAGGGGCCCGCTAATGAAAAACTGTTTTTT. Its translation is CASSLVQGPANEKLFF.

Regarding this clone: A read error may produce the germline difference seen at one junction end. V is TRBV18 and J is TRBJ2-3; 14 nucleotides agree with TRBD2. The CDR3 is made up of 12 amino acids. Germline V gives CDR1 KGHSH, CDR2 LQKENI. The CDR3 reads CASSPGLAGGFF. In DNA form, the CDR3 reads TGTGCCAGCTCACCAGGACTAGCGGGGGGTTTTTTC.

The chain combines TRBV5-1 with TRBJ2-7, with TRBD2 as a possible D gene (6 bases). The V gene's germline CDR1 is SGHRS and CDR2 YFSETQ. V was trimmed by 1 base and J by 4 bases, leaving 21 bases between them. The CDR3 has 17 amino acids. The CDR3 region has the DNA TGCGCCAGCAGCTTGATGGGGGGAGGAGGGATCTTATACGAGCAGTACTTC. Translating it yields CASSLMGGGGILYEQYF.

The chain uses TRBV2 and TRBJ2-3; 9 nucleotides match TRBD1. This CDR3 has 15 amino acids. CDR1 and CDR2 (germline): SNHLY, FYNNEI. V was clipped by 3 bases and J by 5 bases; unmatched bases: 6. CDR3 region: CASSDLQGAKDTQYF. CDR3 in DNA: TGTGCCAGCAGTGACTTACAGGGGGCGAAAGATACGCAGTATTTT. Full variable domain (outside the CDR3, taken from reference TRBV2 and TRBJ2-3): EPEVTQTPSHQVTQMGQEVILRCVPISNHLYFYWYRQILGQKVEFLVSFYNNEISEKSEIFDDQFSVERPDGSNFTLKIRSTKLEDSAMYFCASSDLQGAKDTQYFGPGTRLTVL.

Here the CDR3 reads CSVGGRSADSPVPQYF. The CDR3 bases are TGCAGCGTTGGGGGAAGATCTGCAGACTCGCCGGTGCCCCAGTACTTC. The chain links TRBV29-1 to TRBJ2-5; D unclear. The CDR3 has 16 amino acids. The ends were cut back, 4 bases at V and 9 bases at J, with 27 bases in the middle. The germline gives CDR1 SQVTM, CDR2 ANQGSEA.

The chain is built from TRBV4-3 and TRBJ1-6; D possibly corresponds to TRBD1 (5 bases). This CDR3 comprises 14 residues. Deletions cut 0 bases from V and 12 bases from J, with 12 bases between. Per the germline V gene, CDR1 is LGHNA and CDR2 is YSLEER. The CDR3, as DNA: TGCGCCAGCAGCCAAGATGGCAGGGAGGGACCCCTCCACTTT. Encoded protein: CASSQDGREGPLHF.

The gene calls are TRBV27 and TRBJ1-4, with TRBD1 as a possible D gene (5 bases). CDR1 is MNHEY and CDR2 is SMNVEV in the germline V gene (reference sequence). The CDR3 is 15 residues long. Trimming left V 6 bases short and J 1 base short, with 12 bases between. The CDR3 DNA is TGTGCCAGCAGGACGGTGGGGGGAACTAATGAAAAACTGTTTTTT. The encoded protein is CASRTVGGTNEKLFF.

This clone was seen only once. The CDR3 here is CASSRTRNEDTQYF. DNA for the CDR3: TGTGCCAGCAGCCGGACAAGGAATGAAGATACGCAGTATTTT. V is TRBV27 and J is TRBJ2-3, with D tentatively TRBD1 (5 bases). Germline CDR1 and CDR2: MNHEY and SMNVEV (reference sequence). V lost 6 bases, J lost 5 bases, and 15 bases lay in between. CDR3 size: 14 residues.

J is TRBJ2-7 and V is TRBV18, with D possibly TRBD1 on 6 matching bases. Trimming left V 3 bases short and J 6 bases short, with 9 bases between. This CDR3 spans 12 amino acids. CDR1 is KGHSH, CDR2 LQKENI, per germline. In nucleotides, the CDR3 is TGTGCCAGCTCACCGGGGGCGGCCGAGCAGTACTTC. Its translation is CASSPGAAEQYF.

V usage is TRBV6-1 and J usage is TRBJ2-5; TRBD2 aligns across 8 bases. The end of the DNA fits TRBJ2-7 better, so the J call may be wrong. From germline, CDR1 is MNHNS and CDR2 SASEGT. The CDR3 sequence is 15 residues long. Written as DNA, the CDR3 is TGTGCCAGCAGTGTAGAGCGGGGGACCTCCTACGAGCAGTACTTC. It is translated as CASSVERGTSYEQYF.

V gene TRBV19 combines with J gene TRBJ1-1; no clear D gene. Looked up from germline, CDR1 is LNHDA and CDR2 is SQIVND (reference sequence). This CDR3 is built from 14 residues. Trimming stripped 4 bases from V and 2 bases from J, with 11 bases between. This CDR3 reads CASSTKTTNTEAFF. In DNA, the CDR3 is TGTGCCAGTAGTACCAAGACAACCAACACTGAAGCTTTCTTT.

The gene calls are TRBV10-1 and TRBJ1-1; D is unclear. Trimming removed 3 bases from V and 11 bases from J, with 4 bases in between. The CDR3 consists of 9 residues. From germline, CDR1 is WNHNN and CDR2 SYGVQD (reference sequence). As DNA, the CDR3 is TGCGCCAGCAGTGACGAGGCTTTCTTT. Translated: CASSDEAFF.

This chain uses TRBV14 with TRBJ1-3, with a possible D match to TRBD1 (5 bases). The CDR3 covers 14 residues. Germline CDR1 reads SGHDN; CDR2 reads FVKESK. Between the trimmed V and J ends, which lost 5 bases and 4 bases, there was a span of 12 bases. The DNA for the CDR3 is TGTGCCAGCAGCAGCCGGGGCCCCGGAAACACCATATATTTT. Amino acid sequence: CASSSRGPGNTIYF.